The clone carrying this T cell receptor (beta chain) was observed at least ten times. Trimming at V came to 4 bases and at J to 8 bases, leaving 12 bases not matched to a gene. The CDR3 has 16 residues. The germline V gene encodes CDR1 LNHNV and CDR2 YYDKDF (reference sequence). This specimen comes from a study of T-cell reconstitution after alpha-beta-depleted transplantation in children. Unique molecular identifiers were incorporated during preparation of the TCRbeta library. From the PCR reads, TCRdb called clonotypes with MiXCR, one entry per CDR3 protein. The repertoire holds about 610,000 distinct CDR3 sequences, with about 10% as singletons.

The receptor comes from a human donor who donated a stem cell graft to a child with acute myeloid leukemia. This material consisted of PBMCs from the stem cell graft donor, taken from the stem cell graft. The V and J genes are TRBV15 and TRBJ2-4, with 9 bases aligning to TRBD1. CDR3 sequence (DNA): TGTGCCACCAGCACCGAGACAGGGGGGCGCAGATACATTCAGTACTTC. This gives the protein CATSTETGGRRYIQYF.